This TCR beta chain was sequenced during a study of molecular identifiers for immune sequencing clone quantification. TCRdb re-called the PCR reads with MiXCR, one entry per CDR3 protein. This table holds hundreds of thousands of distinct CDR3 sequences, about 25% found once. CDR3 length equals 17 residues. Germline assignment: CDR1 LGHNA and CDR2 YSLEER. V was shortened by 0 bases and J by 7 bases, with 18 bases between the two germline ends. This clonotype has at least ten counts. The sequencing sample was made of naive CD8+ T cells from blood, with Jurkat cell RNA spiked in. Specified subset: FACS-sorted CD8+CD4-CCR7+CD45RA+ naive T cells. V is TRBV4-3 and J is TRBJ1-4; D uncertain. The clonotype was recovered from a human donor in good health. Some libraries in this study had Jurkat cell RNA spiked in. The CDR3 bases are TGCGCCAGCAGCCAAGATGTGCGGGGAGCTTTGGGTGAAAAACTGTTTTTT. It encodes CASSQDVRGALGEKLFF.